This record covers a single TCR beta chain. Its antigen is not known. The data were obtained in a study of T cell responses to AZD1222 COVID-19 vaccine. Study overall: Whether given at about 4 or about 12 weeks, second doses were pooled. Whole-study findings and limits: Donors in the cohort were predominantly white British and more often female, and clonal diversity was possibly underestimated. Nearly half of spike-specific TCRs reportedly target unmutated variant regions.

Per germline, CDR1 MNHEY and CDR2 SMNVEV (reference sequence). The V and J ends lost 0 bases and 7 bases, in that order; junction bases with no gene match: 7. This CDR3 comprises 16 residues. The table came from immunoSEQ multiplex PCR; TCRdb's copy has only in-frame clones and leaves some out. The data show 100,000 to 150,000 clones, about nine tenths seen once. This receptor was identified in an adult in good health. The rearrangement links TRBV27 to TRBJ2-2; 8 nucleotides line up with TRBD2. The material was peripheral blood, obtained on day 0 of AZD1222 vaccination. CDR3 sequence (DNA): TGTGCCAGCAGTTTATCGGGACTAGGAGTTGACGGGGAGCTGTTTTTT. It yields the protein CASSLSGLGVDGELFF.